This TCR beta chain was documented in a study of OX40 agonist ivuxolimab in advanced cancers. At the level of the study: Of mixed ages from roughly 23 to 80 and averaging approximately 60 years, the group was around 78% male. The study's findings and limits: At doses 0.1 to 3.0 mg/kg, CD4+ and CD8+ clones expanded. Among T cells, CD8+ cells averaged more expanded clones than CD4+ cells.

Sequencing used immunoSEQ multiplex PCR; TCRdb keeps in-frame clones, though not all of them. The table lists 83,000 or so clones, about 86% of them singletons, with under 2.5% in the top ten. With regard to this clone: Its antigen is unknown.

Patients were ineligible given autoimmune disease history or systemic immunosuppression. V lost 3 bases to trimming and J lost 6 bases, with 14 bases between them. There are 14 residues in the CDR3. CDR1 MNHEY and CDR2 SVGAGI come from the germline V gene. The sample consisted of CD4+ or CD8+ T cells sorted from blood, taken in a trial of the OX40 agonist ivuxolimab. The rearrangement uses TRBV6-5 and TRBJ1-1, with D tentatively TRBD1 (6 bases). This TCR came from an adult with an advanced solid tumor such as melanoma, head and neck, liver or kidney cancer. This CDR3 reads CASSYQQGRAEAFF. In nucleotides, the CDR3 is TGTGCCAGCAGTTATCAACAGGGTCGGGCTGAAGCTTTCTTT.